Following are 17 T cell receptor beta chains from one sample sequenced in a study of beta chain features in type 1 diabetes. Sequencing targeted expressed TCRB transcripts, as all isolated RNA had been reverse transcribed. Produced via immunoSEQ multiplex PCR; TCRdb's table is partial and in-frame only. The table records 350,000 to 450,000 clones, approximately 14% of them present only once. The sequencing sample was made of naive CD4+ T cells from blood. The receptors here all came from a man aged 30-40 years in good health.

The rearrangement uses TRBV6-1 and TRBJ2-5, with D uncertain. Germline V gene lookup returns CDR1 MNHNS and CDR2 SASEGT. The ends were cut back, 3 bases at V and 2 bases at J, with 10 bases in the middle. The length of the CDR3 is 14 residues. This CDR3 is CASSERRFQETQYF. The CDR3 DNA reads TGTGCCAGCAGTGAGCGGCGGTTTCAAGAGACCCAGTACTTC.

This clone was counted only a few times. CDR3 coding DNA: TGTGCCAGCAGCTTGGTTAGCAGTCAAGAGACCCAGTACTTC. Its protein is CASSLVSSQETQYF. J is TRBJ2-5 and V is TRBV5-4; D ambiguous. V lost 0 bases and J 2 bases, leaving 8 bases between the germline ends. In germline, CDR1 is SGHNT, CDR2 YYREEE (reference sequence). This CDR3 is built from 14 residues.

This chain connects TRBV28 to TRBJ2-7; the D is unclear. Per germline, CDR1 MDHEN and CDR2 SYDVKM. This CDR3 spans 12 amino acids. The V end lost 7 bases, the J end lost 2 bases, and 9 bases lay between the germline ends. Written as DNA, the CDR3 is TGTGCCAGCAAAGGAAGTACCTACGAGCAGTACGTC. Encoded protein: CASKGSTYEQYV.

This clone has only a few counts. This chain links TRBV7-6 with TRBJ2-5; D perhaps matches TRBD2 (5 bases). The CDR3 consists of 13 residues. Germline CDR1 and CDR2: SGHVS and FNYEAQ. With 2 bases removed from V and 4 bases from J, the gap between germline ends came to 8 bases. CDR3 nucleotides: TGTGCCAGCAGCTTAAACCGGGGAGAGACCCAGTACTTC. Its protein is CASSLNRGETQYF.

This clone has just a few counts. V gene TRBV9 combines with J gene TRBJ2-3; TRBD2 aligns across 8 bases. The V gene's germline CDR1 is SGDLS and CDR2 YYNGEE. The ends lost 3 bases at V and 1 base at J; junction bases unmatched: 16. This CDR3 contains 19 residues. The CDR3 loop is CASSATGTRTNLGTDTQYF. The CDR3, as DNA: TGTGCCAGCAGCGCCACCGGGACTAGGACAAACTTGGGCACAGATACGCAGTATTTT. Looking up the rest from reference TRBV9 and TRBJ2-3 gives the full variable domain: DSGVTQTPKHLITATGQRVTLRCSPRSGDLSVYWYQQSLDQGLQFLIQYYNGEERAKGNILERFSAQQFPDLHSELNLSSLELGDSALYFCASSATGTRTNLGTDTQYFGPGTRLTVL.

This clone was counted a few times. Written as DNA, the CDR3 is TGTGCCAGCAGCTCGAGGACAGGAACAACTAACTATGGCTACACCTTC. It codes for CASSSRTGTTNYGYTF. V and J are TRBV7-2 and TRBJ1-2; 7 bases are shared with TRBD1. The trim removed 4 bases at V and 0 bases at J, leaving 8 bases unmatched. The CDR3 spans 16 residues. Germline V gene sequence: CDR1 SGHTA, CDR2 FQGNSA.

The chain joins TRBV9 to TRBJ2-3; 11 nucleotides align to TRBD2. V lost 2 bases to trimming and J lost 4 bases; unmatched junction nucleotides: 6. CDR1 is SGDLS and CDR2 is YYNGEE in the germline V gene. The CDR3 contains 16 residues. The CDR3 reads CASSVLAGGPSDTQYF. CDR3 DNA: TGTGCCAGCAGCGTGTTAGCGGGAGGGCCTTCAGATACGCAGTATTTT.

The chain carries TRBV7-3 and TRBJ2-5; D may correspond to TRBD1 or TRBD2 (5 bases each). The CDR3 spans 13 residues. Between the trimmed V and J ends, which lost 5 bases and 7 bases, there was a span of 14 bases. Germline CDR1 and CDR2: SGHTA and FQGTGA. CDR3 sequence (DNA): TGTGCCAGCAGCCCAGCTGGGGACGTGACCCAGTACTTC. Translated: CASSPAGDVTQYF.

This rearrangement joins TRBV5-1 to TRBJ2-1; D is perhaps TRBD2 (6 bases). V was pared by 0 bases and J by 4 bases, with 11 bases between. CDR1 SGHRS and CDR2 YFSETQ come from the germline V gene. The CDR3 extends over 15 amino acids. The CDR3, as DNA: TGCGCCAGCAGCTTGGCCGCGGGGTTTTACAATGAGCAGTTCTTC. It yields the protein CASSLAAGFYNEQFF.

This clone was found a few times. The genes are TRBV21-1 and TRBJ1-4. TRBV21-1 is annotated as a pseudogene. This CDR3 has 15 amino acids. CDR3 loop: CASSSKTTTNEKLFF. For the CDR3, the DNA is TGTGCCAGCAGCAGCAAGACGACAACTAATGAAAAACTGTTTTTT.

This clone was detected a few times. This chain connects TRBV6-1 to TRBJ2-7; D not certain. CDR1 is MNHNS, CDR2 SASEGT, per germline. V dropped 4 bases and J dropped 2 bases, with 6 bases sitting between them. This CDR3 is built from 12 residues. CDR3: CASSAWPYEQYF. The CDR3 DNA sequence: TGTGCCAGCAGTGCTTGGCCCTACGAGCAGTACTTC.

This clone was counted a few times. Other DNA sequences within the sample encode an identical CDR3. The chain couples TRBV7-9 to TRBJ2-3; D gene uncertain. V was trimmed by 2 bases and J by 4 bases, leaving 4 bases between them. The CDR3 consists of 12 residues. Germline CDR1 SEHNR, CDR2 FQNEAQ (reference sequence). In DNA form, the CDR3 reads TGTGCCAGCAGCTTAACGGCAGATACGCAGTATTTT. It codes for CASSLTADTQYF.

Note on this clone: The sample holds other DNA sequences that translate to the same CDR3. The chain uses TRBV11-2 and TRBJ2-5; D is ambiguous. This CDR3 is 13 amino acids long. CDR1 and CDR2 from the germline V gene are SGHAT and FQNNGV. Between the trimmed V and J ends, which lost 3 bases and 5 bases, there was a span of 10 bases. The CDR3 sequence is CASSFVGSETQYF. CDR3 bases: TGTGCCAGCAGCTTTGTGGGATCGGAGACCCAGTACTTC.

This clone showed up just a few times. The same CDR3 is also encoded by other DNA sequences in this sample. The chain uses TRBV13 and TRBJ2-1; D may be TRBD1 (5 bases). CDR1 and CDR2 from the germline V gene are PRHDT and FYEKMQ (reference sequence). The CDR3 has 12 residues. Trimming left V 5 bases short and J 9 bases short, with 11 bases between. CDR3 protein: CASSLRGGEQFF. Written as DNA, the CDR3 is TGTGCCAGCAGCCTTAGGGGCGGTGAGCAGTTCTTC.

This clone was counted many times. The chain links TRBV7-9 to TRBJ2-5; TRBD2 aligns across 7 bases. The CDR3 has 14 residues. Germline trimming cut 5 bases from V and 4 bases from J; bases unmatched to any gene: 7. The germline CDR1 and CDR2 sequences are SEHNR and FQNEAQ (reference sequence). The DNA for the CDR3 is TGTGCCAGCAGCCCGGGAGGCGGGGTAGAGACCCAGTACTTC. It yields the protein CASSPGGGVETQYF.

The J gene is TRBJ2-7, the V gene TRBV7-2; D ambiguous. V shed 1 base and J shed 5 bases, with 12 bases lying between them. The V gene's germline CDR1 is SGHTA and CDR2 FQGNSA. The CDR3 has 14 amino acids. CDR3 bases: TGTGCCAGCAGCTTAGGTGGGATAGGAAACGAGCAGTACGTC. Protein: CASSLGGIGNEQYV.

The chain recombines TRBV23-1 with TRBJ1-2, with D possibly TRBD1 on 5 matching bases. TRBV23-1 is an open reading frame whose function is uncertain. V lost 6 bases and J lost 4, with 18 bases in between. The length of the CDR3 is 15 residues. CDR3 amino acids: CASRLRDPKSYGYTF. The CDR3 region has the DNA TGCGCCAGCAGACTCCGGGACCCAAAAAGCTATGGCTACACCTTC.